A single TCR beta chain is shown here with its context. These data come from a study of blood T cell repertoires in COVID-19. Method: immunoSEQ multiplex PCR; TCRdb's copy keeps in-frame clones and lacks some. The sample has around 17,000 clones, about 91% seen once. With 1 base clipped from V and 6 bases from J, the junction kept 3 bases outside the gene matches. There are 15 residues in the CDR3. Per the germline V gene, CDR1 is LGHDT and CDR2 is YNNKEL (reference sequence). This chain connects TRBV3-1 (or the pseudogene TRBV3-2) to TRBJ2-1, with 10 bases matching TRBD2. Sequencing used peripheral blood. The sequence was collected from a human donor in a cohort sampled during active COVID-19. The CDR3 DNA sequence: TGTGCCAGCAGCCAAGTTGGACTAGCGGTCAATGAGCAGTTCTTC. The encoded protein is CASSQVGLAVNEQFF.